This TCR beta chain emerged from a study of identifying expanded T cells in peripheral blood. V was trimmed by 0 bases and J by 12 bases, leaving 10 bases between them. CDR3 length: 12 residues. The V gene's germline CDR1 is MNHNY and CDR2 SVGAGI (reference sequence). Profiling relied on immunoSEQ multiplex PCR, and the TCRdb table lists in-frame clones only, not all of them. The sample records around 75,000 clones, 85% to 90% being singletons. The chain is built from TRBV6-6 and TRBJ2-3, with D unresolved. The receptor's source is a person aged 18-69 years in good health. Sequencing was performed on blood. The CDR3 sequence: CASSYSDGGQYF. The CDR3 bases are TGTGCCAGCAGTTACTCGGACGGTGGTCAGTATTTT.